This record concerns one T cell receptor (beta chain) sequence. What it recognizes is unknown. The CDR3 length is 12 residues. Trimming stripped 6 bases from V and 8 bases from J, with 13 bases between. The data originate from a study of T cell repertoires in cytomegalovirus infection. Study details: Recently described HLA-C-restricted plus well-studied HLA-B-restricted CMV epitopes were used. In public TCR beta signatures, there were indications of both CMV infection and matching HLA type. Whole-study results and caveats: Carriers of CMV and the relevant HLA type were discriminated by public TCR beta frequency. HLA-C-restricted CMV-specific TCR beta clonotypes prevailed in the ex vivo response.

A single record per CDR3 protein comes from TCRdb applying MiXCR to the reads. The sample lists about half a million distinct CDR3 sequences, about 33% occurring once. This sequence was found in a human donor in good health (CMV status not recorded). Some clones in this sample may be carry-over from other donors' samples. The material was cultured PBMCs, obtained from culture after CMV antigen stimulation. The chain combines TRBV12-3 or TRBV12-4 with TRBJ1-2, with D hard to call. CDR3 bases: TGTGCCAGCAGACCCACAGTAGGAGGCTACACCTTC. It translates to CASRPTVGGYTF.